These 21 T cell receptor beta chains were all obtained from the same sample, sequenced in a study of identical twins (dated by TCRdb to the mid-2010s). The library was obtained by 5' RACE. The instrument given in TCRdb is Illumina HiSeq 2000. TCRdb redid the processing of the public reads, applying fastp at Q25 and MiXCR, and retained in-frame beta chains. All rows with the same CDR3 protein become a single entry with the most common DNA and genes. The sample includes around 510,000 distinct CDR3 sequences, with 13% to 15% observed a single time. The ten largest clones take up approximately 1% of the sample. This same sample was also taken into another study, of yellow fever vaccine responses in identical twins.

The sequenced sample consisted of CD4+ T cells sorted from blood. The origin of the receptors is a young woman in good health.

J is TRBJ2-3 and V is TRBV10-3, with 8 bases lining up with TRBD1. J gave up 3 bases and V 6 bases, and 5 bases lay outside the gene matches. The CDR3 contains 14 residues. The V gene's germline CDR1 is ENHRY and CDR2 SYGVKD. As DNA, the CDR3 is TGTGCCATCAGGGACAGGGTTGAGACAGATACGCAGTATTTT. This translates into CAIRDRVETDTQYF.

This clonotype has at least ten counts. One end of the junction fails to match germline, which may point to a read error. The rearrangement links TRBV7-3 to TRBJ2-2; a weak D match, TRBD1 (5 bases). From germline, CDR1 is SGHTA and CDR2 FQGTGA. The CDR3 contains 15 residues. The CDR3: CASSLGQGNTGELFF. CDR3 coding DNA: TGCGCCAGCAGCTTGGGGCAGGGGAACACCGGGGAGCTGTTTTTT.

This clonotype was observed many times. Here the CDR3 reads CASNLGGPSGYTF. In DNA form, the CDR3 reads TGTGCCAGCAACCTAGGGGGCCCATCTGGCTACACCTTC. The chain employs TRBV12-3 or TRBV12-4 and TRBJ1-2; TRBD1 matches 7 bases. There are 13 residues in the CDR3. Unmatched junction bases numbered 9, after V lost 7 bases and J lost 7 bases.

This clonotype was observed a handful of times. The chain recombines TRBV6-2 or TRBV6-3 with TRBJ2-2; 7 positions match TRBD1. The CDR3 runs 12 residues. With 5 bases clipped from V and 10 bases from J, the junction kept 4 bases outside the gene matches. CDR1 and CDR2 (germline): MNHEY, SVGEGT. The CDR3 loop reads CASSPRGKELFF. In DNA form, the CDR3 reads TGTGCCAGCAGTCCCAGGGGGAAGGAGCTGTTTTTT.

The chain employs TRBV20-1 and TRBJ2-3; the match to TRBD1 covers 8 bases. The CDR3 spans 14 residues. Per the germline V gene, CDR1 is DFQATT and CDR2 is SNEGSKA (reference sequence). The ends lost 2 bases at V and 3 bases at J; junction bases unmatched: 4. The CDR3: CSARTRGPTDTQYF. The DNA for the CDR3 is TGCAGTGCTAGAACCAGGGGGCCTACAGATACGCAGTATTTT.

This clonotype was counted between two and nine times. The V and J genes are TRBV15 and TRBJ2-2, with D perhaps TRBD2 (7 bases). This CDR3 has 20 amino acids. CDR1 is LNHNV and CDR2 is YYDKDF in the germline V gene (reference sequence). Trimming shortened V by 2 bases and J by 3 bases, and 25 bases separated the two germline ends. The CDR3 reads CATSRSTRRGGQRYTGELFF. The DNA for the CDR3 is TGTGCCACCAGCAGATCTACCCGAAGGGGGGGGCAAAGGTACACCGGGGAGCTGTTTTTT.

Worth noting for this clonotype: A read error may be the cause here, since a much bigger clone is one base away. The chain recombines TRBV7-2 with TRBJ2-1; tentatively, D is TRBD1 (6 bases). The germline V gene encodes CDR1 SGHTA and CDR2 FQGNSA. The CDR3 runs to 15 residues. Trimming cost V 5 bases and J 5 bases, with 16 bases left between them. The CDR3 sequence: CASSPRSRGNNEQFF. The CDR3 region has the DNA TGTGCCAGCAGCCCTAGGTCGAGGGGGAACAATGAGCAGTTCTTC.

This clonotype has a count of ten or more. The chain has TRBV7-9 and TRBJ2-1; no definite D call. Germline CDR1 reads SEHNR; CDR2 reads FQNEAQ (reference sequence). V was shortened by 5 bases and J by 7 bases, with 6 bases between the two germline ends. This CDR3 is built from 11 residues. CDR3 loop: CASSVRNEQFF. The CDR3 nucleotides are TGTGCCAGCAGCGTCCGGAATGAGCAGTTCTTC.

This clonotype was picked up a small number of times. The rearrangement uses TRBV6-2 or TRBV6-3 and TRBJ2-3; TRBD2 matches 11 bases. This CDR3 is 14 amino acids long. The V segment lost 8 bases and the J segment 5 bases; nucleotides outside the gene matches: 6. From germline, CDR1 is MNHEY and CDR2 SVGEGT. The CDR3 coding sequence is TGTGCCAGCCTCAAGGGGACTAGCGGAGATACGCAGTATTTT. It specifies CASLKGTSGDTQYF.

The rearrangement links TRBV6-5 to TRBJ2-5; possibly TRBD1 for D (6 bases). The V gene lost 4 bases and the J gene lost 12 bases, with 21 bases spanning the gap. The CDR3 contains 14 residues. Germline values: CDR1 MNHEY, CDR2 SVGAGI. The CDR3 region is CASSFGQTALTKYF. CDR3 DNA sequence: TGTGCCAGCAGTTTCGGACAGACCGCGCTCACTAAGTACTTC.

This clonotype occurred many times. This chain links TRBV20-1 with TRBJ2-2; 8 bases match TRBD1. V was clipped by 2 bases and J by 4 bases; unmatched bases: 6. Germline CDR1 is DFQATT and CDR2 is SNEGSKA (reference sequence). The CDR3 sequence is 15 residues long. Here the CDR3 reads CSARPGQVSTGELFF. CDR3 DNA sequence: TGCAGTGCTAGACCGGGACAGGTCAGCACCGGGGAGCTGTTTTTT.

This clonotype was recorded a few times. This chain connects TRBV10-3 to TRBJ2-7; D is perhaps TRBD2 (6 bases). CDR3 length: 11 amino acids. CDR1 ENHRY and CDR2 SYGVKD come from the germline V gene. Trimming removed 2 bases at V and 7 bases at J, with 6 bases between. DNA of the CDR3: TGTGCCATCAGTGAGGGGGGGGAGCAGTACTTC. Amino acids: CAISEGGEQYF.

The chain joins TRBV6-2 or TRBV6-3 to TRBJ2-3; a possible D gene is TRBD2 (5 bases). The CDR3 is 8 residues long. Germline CDR1 reads MNHEY; CDR2 reads SVGEGT. The CDR3 reads CAAGTQYF. CDR3 nucleotide sequence: TGTGCTGCGGGTACGCAGTATTTT.

This clonotype was observed a few times. V gene TRBV6-1 combines with J gene TRBJ1-5; the match to TRBD1 covers 7 bases. Germline V gene sequence: CDR1 MNHNS, CDR2 SASEGT. The CDR3 runs to 15 residues. V was pared by 7 bases and J by 3 bases, with 9 bases of the junction left unmatched. The CDR3 nucleotides read TGTGCCAGCAAAGTAGACAGGGCACACAATCAGCCCCAGCATTTT. Its translation: CASKVDRAHNQPQHF.

The sample holds a few counts of this clonotype. The chain couples TRBV7-9 to TRBJ2-3, with 12 nucleotides matching TRBD1. Unmatched junction bases numbered 3, after V lost 5 bases and J lost 0 bases. CDR1 and CDR2 from the germline V gene are SEHNR and FQNEAQ (reference sequence). The CDR3 covers 16 residues. CDR3 region: CASSPGQGASTDTQYF. CDR3 sequence (DNA): TGTGCCAGCAGCCCGGGACAGGGGGCGAGCACAGATACGCAGTATTTT.

This chain connects TRBV3-1 to TRBJ2-7, with D perhaps TRBD2 (6 bases). The V end lost 3 bases, the J end lost 3 bases, and 15 bases lay between the germline ends. CDR1 LGHDT and CDR2 YNNKEL come from the germline V gene (reference sequence). This CDR3 is 15 amino acids long. The CDR3 sequence: CASSHLGEAHYEQYF. The CDR3 DNA reads TGTGCCAGCAGCCATCTCGGGGAGGCCCACTACGAGCAGTACTTC.

The chain recombines TRBV5-1 with TRBJ1-2, with D uncertain. V lost 4 bases, J lost 8 bases, and 12 bases lay in between. The CDR3 has 12 residues. Looked up from germline, CDR1 is SGHRS and CDR2 is YFSETQ. CDR3 in DNA: TGCGCCAGCAGCAAGACACATGAGGGCTACACCTTC. It translates to CASSKTHEGYTF.

The rearrangement links TRBV27 to TRBJ1-5; D may be TRBD1 (6 bases). Germline values: CDR1 MNHEY, CDR2 SMNVEV (reference sequence). The CDR3 consists of 13 residues. Trimming cost V 5 bases and J 5 bases, with 10 bases left between them. The CDR3 bases are TGTGCCAGCAGTCCTAAGGGGGATCAGCCCCAGCATTTT. It codes for CASSPKGDQPQHF.

The chain joins TRBV2 to TRBJ1-5; maybe TRBD1 (6 bases). The V end was cut by 2 bases, the J end by 0 bases, with 11 bases between. Germline CDR1 and CDR2: SNHLY and FYNNEI. The CDR3 length is 16 residues. The CDR3 nucleotides are TGTGCCAGCAGTGAACTAGGGGGGATTAGCAATCAGCCCCAGCATTTT. It codes for CASSELGGISNQPQHF.

The chain has TRBV5-1 and TRBJ2-3, with 7 bases identical to TRBD1. The CDR3 length is 16 residues. The V segment lost 4 bases and the J segment 0 bases; nucleotides outside the gene matches: 8. CDR1 is SGHRS, CDR2 YFSETQ, per germline. In nucleotides, the CDR3 is TGCGCCAGCAGCATCGGGACAGCCCCTAGCACAGATACGCAGTATTTT. It yields the protein CASSIGTAPSTDTQYF.

V usage is TRBV3-1 and J usage is TRBJ1-1; 10 positions agree with TRBD1. This CDR3 has 14 amino acids. The V segment lost 7 bases and the J segment 10 bases; nucleotides outside the gene matches: 12. Germline V CDR1 and CDR2: LGHDT, YNNKEL (reference sequence). CDR3 sequence (DNA): TGTGCCAGCACCCTGGGACAGGGGTTGGGTGGAGCTTTCTTT. This translates into CASTLGQGLGGAFF.